This T cell receptor (beta chain) appears in the sequencing data of a study of identical twins. Template switching introduced a universal primer site, and the cDNA bore unique molecular identifiers. TCRdb ran MiXCR on the 5' RACE reads and lists one entry per CDR3 protein. The profile shows about 220,000 distinct CDR3 sequences, less than 10% of them singletons. Study-level findings and limits: Invariant populations such as MAIT and iNKT cells could partly muddle zero-insertion analyses.

As concerns this clonotype: What it recognizes is unknown.

Germline CDR1 and CDR2: SEHNR and FQNEAQ (reference sequence). CDR3 length: 14 amino acids. V lost 2 bases and J lost 6, with 14 bases in between. The V and J genes are TRBV7-9 and TRBJ2-7; the D is unclear. The sequencing input was memory (CD45RO+) T cells sorted from blood. The origin of this receptor is a woman aged 18-29 years in good health. The DNA for the CDR3 is TGTGCCAGCAGCTTAATCGGACGGGCAATCGAGCAGTACTTC. Translated: CASSLIGRAIEQYF.